This T cell receptor (beta chain) was captured by sequencing in a study of OX40 agonist ivuxolimab in advanced cancers. Study-wide results and caveats: At 0.1 to 3.0 mg/kg, CD4+ and CD8+ blood T cells expanded clonally by week 6.

The study sampled blood at baseline, cycle 4 day 1, and cycle 7 day 1. Worth noting for this clone: No antigen is known for it.

Method: immunoSEQ multiplex PCR; TCRdb's copy keeps in-frame clones and lacks some. The sample has 80,000 or so clones, roughly nine tenths seen once. The TCR originated in an adult with an advanced solid tumor such as melanoma, head and neck, liver or kidney cancer. The sample in question was CD4+ or CD8+ T cells sorted from blood, obtained in a trial of the OX40 agonist ivuxolimab.

The CDR3 nucleotides read TGTGCCAGCAGTGCAGGGGGCGCGAGCGGGGAGCTGTTTTTT. It encodes CASSAGGASGELFF. The V call is TRBV2, the J call TRBJ2-2; 8 bases map to TRBD1. J was trimmed by 7 bases and V by 4 bases; bases with no gene match: 5. The CDR3 consists of 14 residues. CDR1 and CDR2 (germline): SNHLY, FYNNEI.